Included here is one TCR beta chain sequence, with context. Trimming removed 0 bases from V and 0 bases from J, with 5 bases in between. Germline CDR1 is KGHSH and CDR2 is LQKENI. The CDR3 extends over 14 amino acids. The sample belongs to a study of blood T cell repertoires in COVID-19. Study overall: Whether acute or convalescent, the COVID-19 samples came from the United States, Italy and Spain. From T cells, B-cell-depleted T cells, or PBMCs came the material, which was cDNA or gDNA.

This table comes from immunoSEQ multiplex PCR, and its TCRdb copy is limited to in-frame clones, with some not included. Of around 75,000 clones in the sample, 90% were seen once. This TCR derives from a human donor in a cohort sampled during active COVID-19. The sequenced sample was peripheral blood. The chain recombines TRBV18 with TRBJ2-5; unclear D gene. CDR3 region: CASSPPFNQETQYF. DNA for the CDR3: TGTGCCAGCTCACCACCGTTTAACCAAGAGACCCAGTACTTC.